These 30 T cell receptor beta chains were sequenced from one sample in a study of glioma-infiltrating T cells. Amplification of TCR alpha and beta CDR3 regions from RNA used iRepertoire nested multiplex PCR. TCRdb re-derived calls from the multiplex PCR reads in MiXCR, one entry per CDR3 protein. The sample carries around 190,000 distinct CDR3 sequences, over 25% recorded once. Specimen: glioma tissue, nonneoplastic brain tissue, or PBMCs (not recorded which). All receptors derive from a human donor with low-grade glioma or glioblastoma, undergoing nonglioma brain surgery, or in good health (not recorded which).

This clonotype was picked up many times. The chain carries TRBV7-2 and TRBJ2-3; 12 bases align to TRBD2. Trimming at V came to 4 bases and at J to 5 bases, leaving 10 bases not matched to a gene. This CDR3 has 17 amino acids. CDR1 and CDR2 from the germline V gene are SGHTA and FQGNSA. The CDR3: CASSSLGGGLAGDTQYF. CDR3 DNA: TGTGCCAGCAGCTCACTAGGGGGGGGACTAGCGGGAGATACGCAGTATTTT. Together with reference TRBV7-2 and TRBJ2-3, the CDR3 gives the full variable domain: GAGVSQSPSNKVTEKGKDVELRCDPISGHTALYWYRQSLGQGLEFLIYFQGNSAPDKSGLPSDRFSAERTGGSVSTLTIQRTQQEDSAVYLCASSSLGGGLAGDTQYFGPGTRLTVL.

The chain combines TRBV19 with TRBJ2-1; the D gene is possibly TRBD2 (5 bases). The CDR3 loop spans 12 amino acids. Trimming took 3 bases from V and 9 from J, leaving 9 bases between them. Germline loops: CDR1 LNHDA, CDR2 SQIVND (reference sequence). CDR3 bases: TGTGCCAGTAGTATCACTGGGAGTGAGCAGTTCTTC. Its translation: CASSITGSEQFF.

As for this clonotype: A much larger clonotype is one base distant, so this may be a read error. The chain combines TRBV2 with TRBJ2-7; 9 bases agree with TRBD1. Germline CDR1 SNHLY, CDR2 FYNNEI. This CDR3 is built from 18 residues. J was trimmed by 3 bases and V by 3 bases; bases with no gene match: 15. DNA for the CDR3: TGTGCCAGCAGTGAGCGCCTGGCGTCCGGGACAGGGCTCTACGAGCAGTACTTC. It specifies CASSERLASGTGLYEQYF. Full variable domain (rest looked up from reference TRBV2 and TRBJ2-7): EPEVTQTPSHQVTQMGQEVILRCVPISNHLYFYWYRQILGQKVEFLVSFYNNEISEKSEIFDDQFSVERPDGSNFTLKIRSTKLEDSAMYFCASSERLASGTGLYEQYFGPGTRLTVT.

This clonotype has ten or more counts. The chain couples TRBV7-9 to TRBJ2-7, with D possibly being TRBD1 or TRBD2 (5 bases each). Germline V gives CDR1 SEHNR, CDR2 FQNEAQ (reference sequence). This CDR3 contains 12 residues. The V end was cut by 8 bases, the J end by 2 bases, with 10 bases between. The CDR3 region has the DNA TGTGCCAGCGATGGGGGAACCTACGAGCAGTACTTC. Protein: CASDGGTYEQYF.

This clonotype was recorded many times. The chain uses TRBV6-2 or TRBV6-3 and TRBJ2-7, with D possibly matching TRBD1 (6 bases). Per germline, CDR1 MNHEY and CDR2 SVGEGT. The V and J ends lost 4 bases and 2 bases respectively, with 12 bases between them. CDR3 length: 14 amino acids. CDR3 in DNA: TGTGCCAGCAGTTTCCCGACAGGTACCTACGAGCAGTACTTC. Its protein product is CASSFPTGTYEQYF.

A few counts support this clonotype. V is TRBV5-4 and J is TRBJ1-1; TRBD1 matches 7 bases. The germline gives CDR1 SGHNT, CDR2 YYREEE (reference sequence). With V trimmed by 3 bases and J by 0 bases, 11 bases remained unmatched. CDR3 size: 17 residues. CDR3 sequence (DNA): TGTGCCAGCAGCTCCCCACCGGGACAGAACGTGAACACTGAAGCTTTCTTT. It is translated as CASSSPPGQNVNTEAFF.

The chain is built from TRBV29-1 and TRBJ2-3, with 9 bases fitting TRBD1. J was trimmed by 7 bases and V by 6 bases; bases with no gene match: 8. Germline CDR1 SQVTM, CDR2 ANQGSEA. The CDR3 sequence is 13 residues long. Written as DNA, the CDR3 is TGCAGCGTAACCACAGGGGGCGCATATACGCAGTATTTT. Its protein is CSVTTGGAYTQYF.

This clonotype was seen more than once but under ten times. The chain uses TRBV19 and TRBJ2-1; 10 positions agree with TRBD2. The CDR3 is 14 residues long. CDR1 is LNHDA and CDR2 is SQIVND in the germline V gene (reference sequence). Losses at the gene ends were 6 bases for V and 4 bases for J; bases not matched to a gene: 3. CDR3 protein: CASSTSGVYNEQFF. The CDR3 DNA sequence: TGTGCCAGTAGCACTAGCGGGGTATACAATGAGCAGTTCTTC.

For this clonotype: This could be a read error, since a much larger clone is one nucleotide away. V usage is TRBV2 and J usage is TRBJ2-1; TRBD1 aligns across 8 bases. The CDR3 is 13 amino acids. V trimming: 7 bases; J trimming: 4 bases; junction bases outside the gene matches: 3. Germline loops: CDR1 SNHLY, CDR2 FYNNEI. CDR3 protein: CASMDREYNEQFF. The CDR3 DNA reads TGTGCCAGCATGGACAGGGAGTACAATGAGCAGTTCTTC.

This sequence joins TRBV28 and TRBJ1-4; D is possibly TRBD1 (5 bases). The germline V gene has CDR1 MDHEN and CDR2 SYDVKM. Trimming stripped 3 bases from V and 7 bases from J, with 15 bases between. The CDR3 has 15 amino acids. CDR3 sequence (DNA): TGTGCCAGCAGTTTTGGTGGGATCGGGGGTGAAAAACTGTTTTTT. Its translation: CASSFGGIGGEKLFF.

Remarks on this clonotype: A read error may be the cause here, since a much bigger clone is one base away. The chain combines TRBV6-1 with TRBJ2-1; TRBD2 matches 12 bases. The germline V gene encodes CDR1 MNHNS and CDR2 SASEGT. The CDR3 runs to 14 residues. The DNA for the CDR3 is TGTGACACCTCGGGACTAGCGGGTTCAGATGAGCAGTTCTTC. It encodes CDTSGLAGSDEQFF.

Regarding this clonotype: With a much larger clone just one base away, this may be a read error. The V call is TRBV4-2, the J call TRBJ2-3, with 8 bases matching TRBD2. V gave up 4 bases and J gave up 4 bases; unmatched junction bases: 10. Germline loops: CDR1 LGHNA, CDR2 YNFKEQ. The CDR3 totals 16 residues. CDR3 sequence (DNA): TGTGCCAGCAGCCCAGGGACTAGAGGAGGGCCAGATACGCAGTATTTT. It encodes CASSPGTRGGPDTQYF.

This clonotype was detected ten times or more. CDR3 loop: CASSLNGVADTQYF. DNA for the CDR3: TGTGCCAGCAGCTTAAATGGTGTCGCAGATACGCAGTATTTT. The genes are TRBV7-3 and TRBJ2-3; D is undetermined. V lost 1 base and J 4 bases, leaving 9 bases between the germline ends. The CDR3 has 14 amino acids. Per the germline V gene, CDR1 is SGHTA and CDR2 is FQGTGA. Complete variable domain (other parts from reference TRBV7-3 and TRBJ2-3): GAGVSQTPSNKVTEKGKYVELRCDPISGHTALYWYRQSLGQGPEFLIYFQGTGAADDSGLPNDRFFAVRPEGSVSTLKIQRTERGDSAVYLCASSLNGVADTQYFGPGTRLTVL.

The chain joins TRBV6-2 or TRBV6-3 to TRBJ2-1, with a tentative D call TRBD2 (6 bases). V was pared by 6 bases and J by 15 bases, with 21 bases between. Germline lookup yields CDR1 MNHEY and CDR2 SVGEGT. This CDR3 comprises 13 residues. This CDR3 is CASRGLPVYKRFF. In DNA, the CDR3 is TGTGCCAGCAGGGGACTGCCTGTGTATAAGCGGTTCTTC.

The chain is built from TRBV19 and TRBJ1-5, with unresolved D. The germline CDR1 and CDR2 sequences are LNHDA and SQIVND (reference sequence). The germline V and J ends were trimmed by 8 bases and 7 bases, with 18 bases remaining between them. The CDR3 totals 14 residues. The CDR3 reads CASGLVLVRQPQHF. The DNA of the CDR3 is TGTGCCAGTGGTCTAGTCCTAGTTCGGCAGCCCCAGCATTTT.

The table lists this clonotype with many counts. V is TRBV7-2 and J is TRBJ1-2, with 7 bases identical to TRBD1. CDR3 length: 14 residues. Germline CDR1 is SGHTA and CDR2 is FQGNSA. With 0 bases clipped from V and 7 bases from J, the junction kept 5 bases outside the gene matches. CDR3: CASSLAQGEGGYTF. CDR3 nucleotides: TGTGCCAGCAGCTTAGCCCAGGGGGAGGGTGGCTACACCTTC.

The rearrangement joins TRBV6-2 or TRBV6-3 to TRBJ2-1, with TRBD2 matching over 12 bases. Germline CDR1 reads MNHEY; CDR2 reads SVGEGT. Trimming cost V 1 base and J 8 bases; bases outside gene matches: 12. This CDR3 has 18 amino acids. CDR3 in amino acids: CASSYWLAGGSSGDEQFF. Here the CDR3 DNA reads TGTGCCAGCAGTTACTGGCTAGCGGGAGGGTCATCGGGGGATGAGCAGTTCTTC.

This chain connects TRBV29-1 to TRBJ2-5, with 14 bases lining up with TRBD2. The germline CDR1 and CDR2 sequences are SQVTM and ANQGSEA. The CDR3 loop spans 14 amino acids. V gave up 8 bases and J gave up 4 bases; unmatched junction bases: 6. CDR3 in DNA: TGCAGCTTACCGACTAGCGGGAGGGTAGAGACCCAGTACTTC. Translation gives CSLPTSGRVETQYF.

About this clonotype itself: At one end, the junction sequence differs from germline, possibly due to a read error. The chain is built from TRBV20-1 and TRBJ1-2; tentatively, D is TRBD1 (5 bases). Germline loops: CDR1 DFQATT, CDR2 SNEGSKA (reference sequence). The CDR3 is made up of 13 amino acids. The CDR3 protein is CRARDGTEDGYTF. CDR3 bases: TGCAGGGCTAGAGATGGGACTGAGGATGGCTACACCTTC.

On this clonotype: At one of its ends the junction is not consistent with the germline gene, which may arise from a read error. The chain is built from TRBV7-2 and TRBJ2-7; 7 nucleotides align to TRBD2. CDR3 length: 17 residues. Germline values: CDR1 SGHTA, CDR2 FQGNSA. The CDR3 loop is CASSLGTSGKSSDEQYF. The CDR3 DNA follows: TGTGCCAGCAGCTTGGGTACAAGCGGGAAGAGCTCCGACGAGCAGTACTTC.

The chain couples TRBV29-1 to TRBJ2-1; unclear D gene. The CDR3 length is 13 residues. V was pared by 4 bases and J by 0 bases, with 7 bases between. The V gene's germline CDR1 is SQVTM and CDR2 ANQGSEA. The CDR3 loop reads CSVGTGSYNEQFF. CDR3 coding DNA: TGCAGCGTTGGAACGGGCTCCTACAATGAGCAGTTCTTC.

This clonotype was recorded at least ten times. The gene calls are TRBV29-1 and TRBJ2-2; TRBD1 is a possible D gene (6 bases). Trimming stripped 2 bases from V and 9 bases from J, with 13 bases between. CDR3 length: 13 residues. CDR1 is SQVTM, CDR2 ANQGSEA, per germline. DNA of the CDR3: TGCAGCGTTGAAACGACAGGTCCACGGGAGCTGTTTTTT. Encoded protein: CSVETTGPRELFF.

This clonotype was seen many times. The chain uses TRBV4-3 and TRBJ2-3; 9 bases are shared with TRBD1. Germline V gene sequence: CDR1 LGHNA, CDR2 YSLEER. V was clipped by 0 bases and J by 6 bases; unmatched bases: 10. The CDR3 consists of 17 residues. CDR3 region: CASSQDLDRGKRDTQYF. The CDR3 DNA is TGCGCCAGCAGCCAAGACCTGGACAGGGGCAAGAGGGATACGCAGTATTTT.

The table lists this clonotype with a few counts. This chain connects TRBV29-1 to TRBJ2-1; 12 bases align to TRBD2. With V trimmed by 5 bases and J by 5 bases, 7 bases remained unmatched. There are 15 residues in the CDR3. From germline, CDR1 is SQVTM and CDR2 ANQGSEA. This CDR3 is CSVPLLAGGDNEQFF. DNA of the CDR3: TGCAGCGTTCCTCTACTAGCGGGGGGTGACAATGAGCAGTTCTTC.

There are many counts of this clonotype. The chain couples TRBV28 to TRBJ1-3; TRBD1 matches 7 bases. After removal of 5 bases from V and 3 bases from J, the junction contained 7 bases not matched to a gene. CDR1 is MDHEN, CDR2 SYDVKM, per germline. This CDR3 has 15 amino acids. For the CDR3, the DNA is TGTGCCAGCAGTCCCCCCGGGACAGTTGGAAACACCATATATTTT. This codes for CASSPPGTVGNTIYF.

In its sample, this clonotype was seen many times. The chain carries TRBV20-1 and TRBJ2-2, with D unclear. Looked up from germline, CDR1 is DFQATT and CDR2 is SNEGSKA (reference sequence). V gave up 0 bases and J gave up 2 bases, with 7 bases separating them. This CDR3 is built from 14 residues. The DNA of the CDR3 is TGCAGTGCTAGAGATCCGCGAAACACCGGGGAGCTGTTTTTT. Translation: CSARDPRNTGELFF.

The CDR3: CASSPSPPRPRSSYEQYF. The CDR3 DNA follows: TGTGCCAGTAGTCCCAGCCCCCCCCGACCGAGGAGCTCCTACGAGCAGTACTTC. The rearrangement links TRBV19 to TRBJ2-7; D is unclear. This CDR3 is 18 amino acids long. The germline gives CDR1 LNHDA, CDR2 SQIVND (reference sequence). The V gene lost 5 bases and the J gene lost 0 bases, with 23 bases spanning the gap.

Worth noting for this clonotype: A much larger clone differs from this one at a single base, so this may be a read error. The chain carries TRBV27 and TRBJ1-1; no reliable D call. The germline gives CDR1 MNHEY, CDR2 SMNVEV (reference sequence). The CDR3 sequence is 11 residues long. Trimming cost V 2 bases and J 11 bases, with 9 bases left between them. CDR3 bases: TGTGCCAGCAGTTTAACTTATTCCGCTTTCTTT. Protein: CASSLTYSAFF.

The table lists this clonotype with a count of one. The rearrangement uses TRBV20-1 and TRBJ2-5; D could derive from TRBD1 or TRBD2 (5 bases each). V gave up 5 bases and J gave up 1 base, with 23 bases separating them. Germline CDR1 reads DFQATT; CDR2 reads SNEGSKA (reference sequence). This CDR3 is built from 17 residues. The CDR3 loop reads CSALNERGHTSQETQYF. CDR3 sequence (DNA): TGCAGTGCTCTTAACGAGAGGGGCCACACGAGCCAAGAGACCCAGTACTTC.

The V call is TRBV11-2, the J call TRBJ2-1; D is unclear. V gave up 0 bases and J gave up 9 bases, with 12 bases separating them. The length of the CDR3 is 14 residues. Germline V gene sequence: CDR1 SGHAT, CDR2 FQNNGV. The CDR3 DNA follows: TGTGCCAGCAGCTTAGATGAGGAGCCGGGTGAGCAGTTCTTC. It translates to CASSLDEEPGEQFF.